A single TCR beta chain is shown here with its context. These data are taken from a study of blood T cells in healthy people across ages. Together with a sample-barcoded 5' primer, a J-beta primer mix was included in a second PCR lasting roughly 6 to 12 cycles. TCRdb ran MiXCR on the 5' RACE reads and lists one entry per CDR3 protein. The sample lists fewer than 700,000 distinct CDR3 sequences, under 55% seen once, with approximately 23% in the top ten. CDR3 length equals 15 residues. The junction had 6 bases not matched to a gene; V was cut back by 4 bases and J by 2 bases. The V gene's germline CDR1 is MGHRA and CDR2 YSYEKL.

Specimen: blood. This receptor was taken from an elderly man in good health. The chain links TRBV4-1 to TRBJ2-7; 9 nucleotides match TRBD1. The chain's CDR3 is CASSPRQGVTYEQYF. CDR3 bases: TGCGCCAGCAGCCCGAGACAGGGGGTAACCTACGAGCAGTACTTC.